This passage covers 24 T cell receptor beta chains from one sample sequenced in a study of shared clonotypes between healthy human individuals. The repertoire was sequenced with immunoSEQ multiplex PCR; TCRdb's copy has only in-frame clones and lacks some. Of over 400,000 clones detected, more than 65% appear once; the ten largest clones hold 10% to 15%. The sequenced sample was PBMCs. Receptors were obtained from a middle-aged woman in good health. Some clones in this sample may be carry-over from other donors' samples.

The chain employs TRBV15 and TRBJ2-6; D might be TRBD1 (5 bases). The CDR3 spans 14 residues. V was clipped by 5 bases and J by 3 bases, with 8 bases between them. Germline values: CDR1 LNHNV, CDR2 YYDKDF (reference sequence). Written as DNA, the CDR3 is TGTGCCACCAGCGTCAGGGATGGGGCCAACGTCCTGACTTTC. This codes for CATSVRDGANVLTF.

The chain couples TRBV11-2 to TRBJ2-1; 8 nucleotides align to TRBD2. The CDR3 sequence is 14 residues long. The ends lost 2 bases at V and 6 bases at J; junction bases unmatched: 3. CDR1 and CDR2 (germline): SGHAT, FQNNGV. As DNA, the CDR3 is TGTGCCAGCAGCTTAAGAGGGACTAGCAATGAGCAGTTCTTC. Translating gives CASSLRGTSNEQFF. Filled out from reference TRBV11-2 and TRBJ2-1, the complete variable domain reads EAGVAQSPRYKIIEKRQSVAFWCNPISGHATLYWYQQILGQGPKLLIQFQNNGVVDDSQLPKDRFSAERLKGVDSTLKIQPAKLEDSAVYLCASSLRGTSNEQFFGPGTRLTVL.

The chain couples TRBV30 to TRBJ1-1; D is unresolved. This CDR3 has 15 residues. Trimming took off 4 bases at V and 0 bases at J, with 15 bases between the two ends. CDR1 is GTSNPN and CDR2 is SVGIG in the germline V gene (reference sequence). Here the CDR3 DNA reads TGTGCCTGGACAATATTAAGCAGTTTGAACACTGAAGCTTTCTTT. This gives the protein CAWTILSSLNTEAFF.

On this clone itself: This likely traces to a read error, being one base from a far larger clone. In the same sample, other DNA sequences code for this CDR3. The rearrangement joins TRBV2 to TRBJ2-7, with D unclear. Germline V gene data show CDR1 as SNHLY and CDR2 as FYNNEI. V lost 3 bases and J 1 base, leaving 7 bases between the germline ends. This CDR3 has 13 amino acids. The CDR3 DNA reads TGTGCCAGCAGTGACGTGTTATCCTACGAGCAGTACTTC. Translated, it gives CASSDVLSYEQYF.

Written as DNA, the CDR3 is TGTGCCAGCAGCTTTGGTGACAGAAACACCGGGGAGCTGTTTTTT. Translating gives CASSFGDRNTGELFF. This chain joins TRBV7-9 and TRBJ2-2; D may be TRBD1 (5 bases). V was shortened by 3 bases and J by 2 bases, with 10 bases between the two germline ends. Germline lookup yields CDR1 SEHNR and CDR2 FQNEAQ (reference sequence). The CDR3 runs to 15 residues.

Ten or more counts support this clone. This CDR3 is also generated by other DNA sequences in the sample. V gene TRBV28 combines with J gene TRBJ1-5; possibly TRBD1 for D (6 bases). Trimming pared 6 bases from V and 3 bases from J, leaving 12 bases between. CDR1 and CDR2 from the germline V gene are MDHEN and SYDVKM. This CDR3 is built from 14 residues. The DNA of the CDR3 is TGTGCCAGCAGAGTACAGGGAAACAATCAGCCCCAGCATTTT. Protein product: CASRVQGNNQPQHF.

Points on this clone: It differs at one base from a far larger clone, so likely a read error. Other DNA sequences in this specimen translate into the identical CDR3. The CDR3 spells CASSQLRGRNTEAFF. The CDR3 region has the DNA TGTGCTAGCAGCCAATTGAGGGGGAGGAACACTGAAGCTTTCTTT. V is TRBV16 and J is TRBJ1-1; tentatively, D is TRBD1 (6 bases). Germline assignment: CDR1 KGHSY and CDR2 FQNENV. The CDR3 runs to 15 residues.

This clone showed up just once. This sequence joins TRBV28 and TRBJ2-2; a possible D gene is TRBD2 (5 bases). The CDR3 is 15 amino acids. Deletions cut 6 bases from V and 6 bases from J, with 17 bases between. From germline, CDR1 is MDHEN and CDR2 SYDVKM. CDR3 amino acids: CASSFWGERSGELFF. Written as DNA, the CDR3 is TGTGCCAGCAGCTTTTGGGGAGAAAGGTCCGGGGAGCTGTTTTTT.

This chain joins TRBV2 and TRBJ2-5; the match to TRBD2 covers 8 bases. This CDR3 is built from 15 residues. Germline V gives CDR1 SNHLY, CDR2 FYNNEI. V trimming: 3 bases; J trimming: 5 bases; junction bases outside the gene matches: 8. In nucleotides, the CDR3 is TGTGCCAGCAGTGAGCGTGTCGGGAGGGAGGAGACCCAGTACTTC. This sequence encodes CASSERVGREETQYF.

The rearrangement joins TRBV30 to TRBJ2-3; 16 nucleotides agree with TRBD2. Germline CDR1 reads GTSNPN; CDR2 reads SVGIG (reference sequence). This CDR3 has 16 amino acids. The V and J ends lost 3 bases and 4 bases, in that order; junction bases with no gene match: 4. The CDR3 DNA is TGTGCCTGGAGCGGGACTAGCGGGAGGGGGGCAGATACGCAGTATTTT. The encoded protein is CAWSGTSGRGADTQYF.

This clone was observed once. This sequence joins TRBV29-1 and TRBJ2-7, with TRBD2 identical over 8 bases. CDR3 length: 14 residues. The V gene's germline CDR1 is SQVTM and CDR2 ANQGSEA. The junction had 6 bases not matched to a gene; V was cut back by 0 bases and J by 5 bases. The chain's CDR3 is CSVEDSGKWHEQYF. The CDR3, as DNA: TGCAGCGTTGAAGATAGCGGGAAGTGGCACGAGCAGTACTTC.

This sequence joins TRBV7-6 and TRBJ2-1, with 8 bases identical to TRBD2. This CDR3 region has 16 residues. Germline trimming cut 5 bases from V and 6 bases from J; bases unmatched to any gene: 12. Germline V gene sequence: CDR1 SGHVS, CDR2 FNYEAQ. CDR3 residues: CASSRLAGYGLNEQFF. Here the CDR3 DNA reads TGTGCCAGCAGCCGGTTAGCGGGATATGGGCTCAATGAGCAGTTCTTC.

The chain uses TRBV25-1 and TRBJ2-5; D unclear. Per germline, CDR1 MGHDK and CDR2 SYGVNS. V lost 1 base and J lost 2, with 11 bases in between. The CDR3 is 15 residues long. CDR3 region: CASSEFAGRQETQYF. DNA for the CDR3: TGTGCCAGCAGTGAATTTGCAGGACGGCAAGAGACCCAGTACTTC. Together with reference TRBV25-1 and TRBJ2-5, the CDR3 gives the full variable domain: EADIYQTPRYLVIGTGKKITLECSQTMGHDKMYWYQQDPGMELHLIHYSYGVNSTEKGDLSSESTVSRIRTEHFPLTLESARPSHTSQYLCASSEFAGRQETQYFGPGTRLLVL.

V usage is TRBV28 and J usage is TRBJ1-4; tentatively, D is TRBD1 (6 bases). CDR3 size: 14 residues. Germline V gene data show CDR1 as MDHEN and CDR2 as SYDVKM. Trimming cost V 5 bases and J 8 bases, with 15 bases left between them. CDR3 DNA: TGTGCCAGCAGTACAGGGACGGGGAGGGAAAAACTGTTTTTT. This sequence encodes CASSTGTGREKLFF.

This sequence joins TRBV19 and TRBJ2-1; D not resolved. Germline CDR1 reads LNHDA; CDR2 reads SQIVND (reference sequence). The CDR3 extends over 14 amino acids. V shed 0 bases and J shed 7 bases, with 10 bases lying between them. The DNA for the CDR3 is TGTGCCAGTAGTATAGAGAGTTTAGGGAATGAGCAGTTCTTC. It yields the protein CASSIESLGNEQFF.

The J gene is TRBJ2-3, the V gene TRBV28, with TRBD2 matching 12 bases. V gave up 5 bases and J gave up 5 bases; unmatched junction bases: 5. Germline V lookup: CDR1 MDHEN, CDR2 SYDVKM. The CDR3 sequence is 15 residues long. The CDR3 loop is CASSMLAGGEDTQYF. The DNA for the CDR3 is TGTGCCAGCAGTATGCTAGCGGGAGGGGAAGATACGCAGTATTTT.

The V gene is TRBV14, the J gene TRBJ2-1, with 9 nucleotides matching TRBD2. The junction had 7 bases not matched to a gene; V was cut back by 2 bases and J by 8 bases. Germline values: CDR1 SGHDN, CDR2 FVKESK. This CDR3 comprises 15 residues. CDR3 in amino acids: CASSQRGTSFDEQFF. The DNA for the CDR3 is TGTGCCAGCAGCCAAAGGGGGACTAGCTTCGATGAGCAGTTCTTC.

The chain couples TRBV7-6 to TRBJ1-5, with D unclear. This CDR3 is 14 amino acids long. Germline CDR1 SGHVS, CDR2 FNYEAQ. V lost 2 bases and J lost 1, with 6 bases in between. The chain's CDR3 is CASSLSDSNQPQHF. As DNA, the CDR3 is TGTGCCAGCAGCTTATCTGACAGCAATCAGCCCCAGCATTTT.

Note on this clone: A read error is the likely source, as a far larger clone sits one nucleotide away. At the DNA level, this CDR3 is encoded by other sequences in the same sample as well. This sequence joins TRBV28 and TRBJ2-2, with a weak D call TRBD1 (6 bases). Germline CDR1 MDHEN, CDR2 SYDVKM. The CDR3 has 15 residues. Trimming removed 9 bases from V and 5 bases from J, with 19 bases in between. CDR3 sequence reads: CASRGNVPGTGELFF. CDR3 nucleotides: TGTGCCAGTAGGGGGAATGTCCCGGGAACCGGGGAGCTGTTTTTT.

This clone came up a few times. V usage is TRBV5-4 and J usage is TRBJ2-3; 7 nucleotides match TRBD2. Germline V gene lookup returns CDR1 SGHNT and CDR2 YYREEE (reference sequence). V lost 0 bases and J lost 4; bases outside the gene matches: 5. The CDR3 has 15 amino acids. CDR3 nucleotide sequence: TGTGCCAGCAGCTTGGGGGGCGGGAGAGCAGATACGCAGTATTTT. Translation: CASSLGGGRADTQYF.

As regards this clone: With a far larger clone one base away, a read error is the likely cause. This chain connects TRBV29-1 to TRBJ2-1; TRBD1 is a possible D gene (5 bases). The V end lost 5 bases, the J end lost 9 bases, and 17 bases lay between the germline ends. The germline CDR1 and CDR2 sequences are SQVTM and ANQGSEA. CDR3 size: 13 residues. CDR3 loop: CSVSDSLGPEQFF. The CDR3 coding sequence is TGCAGCGTTAGTGACAGCCTCGGGCCTGAGCAGTTCTTC.

The CDR3 spells CASSLGRSLTGELFF. The CDR3 region has the DNA TGTGCCAGCAGCCTGGGGCGGAGCCTCACCGGGGAGCTGTTTTTT. The chain joins TRBV9 to TRBJ2-2, with D maybe TRBD1 (5 bases). CDR1 is SGDLS and CDR2 is YYNGEE in the germline V gene. The CDR3 length is 15 residues. With 4 bases removed from V and 4 bases from J, the gap between germline ends came to 14 bases.

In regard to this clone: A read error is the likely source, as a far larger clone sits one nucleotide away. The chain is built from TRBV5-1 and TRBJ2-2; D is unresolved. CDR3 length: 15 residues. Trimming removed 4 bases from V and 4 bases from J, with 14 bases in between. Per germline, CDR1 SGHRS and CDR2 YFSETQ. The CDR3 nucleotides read TGCGCCAGCAGCATTCAAGGGTGGAGCACCGGGGAGCTGTTTTTT. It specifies CASSIQGWSTGELFF.

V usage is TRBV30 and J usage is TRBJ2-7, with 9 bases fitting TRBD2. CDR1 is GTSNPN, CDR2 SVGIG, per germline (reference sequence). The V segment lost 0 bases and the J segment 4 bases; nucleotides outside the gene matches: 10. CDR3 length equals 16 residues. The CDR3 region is CAWSVSREGSQYEQYF. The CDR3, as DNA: TGTGCCTGGAGTGTATCGCGGGAGGGCTCTCAATACGAGCAGTACTTC.